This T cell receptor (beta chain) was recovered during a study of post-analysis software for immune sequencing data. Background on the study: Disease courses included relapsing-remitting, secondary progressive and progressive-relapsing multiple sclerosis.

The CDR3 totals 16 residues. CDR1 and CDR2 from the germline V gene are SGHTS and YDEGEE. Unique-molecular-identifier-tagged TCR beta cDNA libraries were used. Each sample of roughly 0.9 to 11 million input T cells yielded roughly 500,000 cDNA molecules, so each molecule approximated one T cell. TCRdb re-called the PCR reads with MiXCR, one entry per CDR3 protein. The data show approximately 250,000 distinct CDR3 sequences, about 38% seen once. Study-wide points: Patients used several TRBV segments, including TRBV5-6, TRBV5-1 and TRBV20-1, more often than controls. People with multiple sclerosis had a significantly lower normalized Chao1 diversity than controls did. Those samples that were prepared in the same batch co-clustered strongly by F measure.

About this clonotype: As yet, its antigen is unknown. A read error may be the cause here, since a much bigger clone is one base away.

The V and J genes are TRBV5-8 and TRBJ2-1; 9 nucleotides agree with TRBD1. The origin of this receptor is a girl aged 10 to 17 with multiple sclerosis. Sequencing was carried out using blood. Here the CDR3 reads CASSSGTGSSYSEQFF. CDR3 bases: TGTGCCAGCAGCTCGGGGACAGGGAGCTCCTACAGTGAGCAGTTCTTC.